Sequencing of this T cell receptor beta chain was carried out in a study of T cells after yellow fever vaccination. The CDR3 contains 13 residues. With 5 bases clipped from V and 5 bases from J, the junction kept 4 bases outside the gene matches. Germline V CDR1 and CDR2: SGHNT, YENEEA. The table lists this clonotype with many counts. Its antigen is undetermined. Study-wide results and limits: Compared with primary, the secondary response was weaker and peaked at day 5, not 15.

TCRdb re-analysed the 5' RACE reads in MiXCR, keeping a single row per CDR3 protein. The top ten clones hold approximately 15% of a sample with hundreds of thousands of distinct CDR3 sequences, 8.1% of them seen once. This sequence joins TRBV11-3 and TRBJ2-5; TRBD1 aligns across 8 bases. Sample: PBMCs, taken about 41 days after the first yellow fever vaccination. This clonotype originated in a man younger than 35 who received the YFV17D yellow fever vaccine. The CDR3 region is CASSTTGAETQYF. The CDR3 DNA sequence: TGTGCCAGCAGCACGACAGGGGCTGAGACCCAGTACTTC.